The 13 T cell receptor beta chains presented below share a single source sample, sequenced in a study of kidney transplant recipient with SARS-CoV-2 infection. In TCRdb, the reads were re-called with MiXCR into one record per CDR3 protein. The sample lists 200,000 to 300,000 distinct CDR3 sequences; around 30% were seen once. The sequencing here drew on a blood sample, taken at baseline and on approximately day 120 from a kidney transplant recipient. These receptors were obtained from a male patient aged 30 to 39 who had COVID-19 and was a kidney transplant recipient. Some T cells may originate from the graft donor.

This clonotype was observed a few times. This chain connects TRBV5-6 to TRBJ1-2, with D possibly being TRBD1 (5 bases). Trimming took off 1 base at V and 3 bases at J, with 19 bases between the two ends. The CDR3 loop spans 17 amino acids. CDR1 is SGHDT, CDR2 YYEEEE, per germline. CDR3 loop: CASSLRRLRGLDYGYTF. In DNA form, the CDR3 reads TGTGCCAGCAGCTTGAGGCGTCTGAGGGGTTTGGACTATGGCTACACCTTC. Full variable domain (rest looked up from reference TRBV5-6 and TRBJ1-2): DAGVTQSPTHLIKTRGQQVTLRCSPKSGHDTVSWYQQALGQGPQFIFQYYEEEERQRGNFPDRFSGHQFPNYSSELNVNALLLGDSALYLCASSLRRLRGLDYGYTFGSGTRLTVV.

This clonotype was seen ten or more times. The chain employs TRBV28 and TRBJ1-1, with 9 bases identical to TRBD1. The CDR3 length is 13 residues. Trimming removed 5 bases from V and 4 bases from J; junction bases left unmatched: 2. In germline, CDR1 is MDHEN, CDR2 SYDVKM. Here the CDR3 DNA reads TGTGCCAGCAGTCGGGACAGGGTCACTGAAGCTTTCTTT. Translated, it gives CASSRDRVTEAFF.

This clonotype was found many times. This chain links TRBV12-3 or TRBV12-4 with TRBJ2-7; D possibly corresponds to TRBD1 (5 bases). This CDR3 is built from 15 residues. V lost 3 bases and J 2 bases, leaving 14 bases between the germline ends. Here the CDR3 reads CASSFIGVAAYEQYF. CDR3 nucleotides: TGTGCCAGCAGTTTTATAGGGGTTGCTGCCTACGAGCAGTACTTC.

This clonotype was observed at least ten times. The V call is TRBV6-2 or TRBV6-3, the J call TRBJ1-2; no definite D call. V was shortened by 5 bases and J by 4 bases, with 23 bases between the two germline ends. The CDR3 spans 17 residues. Germline V gene data show CDR1 as MNHEY and CDR2 as SVGEGT. The CDR3: CASSRPACIGKTYGYTF. The CDR3 DNA reads as TGTGCCAGCAGTCGGCCTGCCTGCATCGGAAAGACCTATGGCTACACCTTC.

Comments on this clonotype: Since a much larger clone is just one base distant, this may be a read error. CDR3 sequence (DNA): TGCGCCAGCAGCGGGGGGGAAGTTACAGATATGCAGTATTTT. Its protein product is CASSGGEVTDMQYF. The gene calls are TRBV5-1 and TRBJ2-3; TRBD2 matches 7 bases. This CDR3 region has 14 residues. Germline V gene data show CDR1 as SGHRS and CDR2 as YFSETQ.

Regarding this clonotype: This may be a read error, as it is one base from a much larger clone. The rearrangement links TRBV7-2 to TRBJ1-4; D perhaps matches TRBD1 (5 bases). Trimming removed 8 bases at V and 0 bases at J, with 13 bases between. The length of the CDR3 is 15 residues. From germline, CDR1 is SGHTA and CDR2 FQGNSA. CDR3 sequence reads: CASGTRVPTNEKLFF. CDR3 DNA sequence: TGTGCCAGCGGGACCAGGGTCCCAACTAATGAAAAACTGTTTTTT.

A word on this clonotype: It may be a read error: a sequence one base away is much more abundant. The conserved phenylalanine or tryptophan is not found at the CDR3 terminus, so this likely reflects a read error. The rearrangement links TRBV4-3 to TRBJ2-2; 8 bases agree with TRBD2. CDR3 length equals 19 residues. Germline V gives CDR1 LGHNA, CDR2 YSLEER. The J segment lost 0 bases and the V segment lost 0 bases, leaving 9 bases of the junction unmatched. CDR3 coding DNA: TGCGCCAGCAGCCAAGATAGGCCTAGCGGGTTCGCGAACACCGGGGAGCTGTTTCTT. Residues: CASSQDRPSGFANTGELFL.

As concerns this clonotype: A clone one base away is much larger, so this may be a read error. V gene TRBV28 combines with J gene TRBJ1-3; maybe TRBD1 (6 bases). Germline-derived CDR1 and CDR2 are MDHEN and SYDVKM. Trimming cost V 3 bases and J 5 bases, with 17 bases left between them. The CDR3 runs 16 residues. The CDR3 DNA reads TGTGCCAGCAGTTTGGGACGGGGGGCTTTCAGAAACACCATATATTTT. As protein: CASSLGRGAFRNTIYF.

This clonotype has at least ten counts. J is TRBJ2-3 and V is TRBV12-5; D gene unclear. The CDR3 loop spans 12 amino acids. Trimming shortened V by 9 bases and J by 1 base, and 8 bases separated the two germline ends. Germline V gives CDR1 LGHNT, CDR2 FRNRAP. The CDR3 nucleotides are TGTGCTAGAACCCGGGGCACAGATACGCAGTATTTT. The encoded protein is CARTRGTDTQYF.

About this clonotype itself: A clone one base away is much larger, so this may be a read error. The rearrangement uses TRBV5-4 and TRBJ1-1; TRBD1 matches at 9 bases. Germline lookup yields CDR1 SGHNT and CDR2 YYREEE (reference sequence). The length of the CDR3 is 13 residues. This CDR3 is CVIGDREGTEAFF. The CDR3 DNA sequence: TGTGTCATAGGGGACAGGGAGGGCACTGAAGCTTTCTTT.

This clonotype was picked up many times. The V gene is TRBV5-6, the J gene TRBJ2-2, with TRBD2 matching over 13 bases. Germline values: CDR1 SGHDT, CDR2 YYEEEE. The CDR3 length is 16 residues. J was trimmed by 5 bases and V by 4 bases; bases with no gene match: 5. The CDR3, as DNA: TGTGCCAGCAGCAACGGACTAGCGGGAGTTACCGGGGAGCTGTTTTTT. Translated: CASSNGLAGVTGELFF.

This clonotype appeared a few times. With a much larger clone just one base away, this may be a read error. This chain uses TRBV6-1 with TRBJ1-2; unclear D gene. The germline V gene has CDR1 MNHNS and CDR2 SASEGT. The CDR3 totals 17 residues. V was clipped by 5 bases and J by 4 bases, with 23 bases between them. This CDR3 reads CASSLDKECRKTYGYTF. CDR3 nucleotide sequence: TGTGCCAGCAGTCTCGATAAGGAATGTAGAAAGACCTATGGCTACACCTTC.

Note on this clonotype: A much more abundant neighbour one base away suggests this may be a read error. V and J are TRBV20-1 and TRBJ2-7; 10 positions agree with TRBD1. With 1 base clipped from V and 5 bases from J, the junction kept 2 bases outside the gene matches. This CDR3 contains 13 residues. Germline V lookup: CDR1 DFQATT, CDR2 SNEGSKA (reference sequence). CDR3 in DNA: TGCAGTGCTAGAGGTGGGACAGGGGACGAGCAGTACTTC. Amino acid sequence: CSARGGTGDEQYF.